This T cell receptor (beta chain) was sequenced for a study of monozygotic twins with inflammatory bowel disease. Each donor gave 2.5 to 3 ml of peripheral blood. After re-calling the 5' RACE reads, TCRdb lists one entry per CDR3 protein, DNA absent. The listing records some 200,000 distinct CDR3 sequences. The CDR3 has 15 amino acids. The germline gives CDR1 SGHTA, CDR2 FQGNSA. The V gene is TRBV7-2, the J gene TRBJ1-5; the D call from TCRdb, TRBD1, cannot be confirmed without DNA. The clonotype was recovered from a human donor with ulcerative colitis or Crohn's disease, or a healthy co-twin of an affected twin (not recorded which). The sequenced sample consisted of blood. This chain's CDR3 is CASSFRDRGNQPQHF.